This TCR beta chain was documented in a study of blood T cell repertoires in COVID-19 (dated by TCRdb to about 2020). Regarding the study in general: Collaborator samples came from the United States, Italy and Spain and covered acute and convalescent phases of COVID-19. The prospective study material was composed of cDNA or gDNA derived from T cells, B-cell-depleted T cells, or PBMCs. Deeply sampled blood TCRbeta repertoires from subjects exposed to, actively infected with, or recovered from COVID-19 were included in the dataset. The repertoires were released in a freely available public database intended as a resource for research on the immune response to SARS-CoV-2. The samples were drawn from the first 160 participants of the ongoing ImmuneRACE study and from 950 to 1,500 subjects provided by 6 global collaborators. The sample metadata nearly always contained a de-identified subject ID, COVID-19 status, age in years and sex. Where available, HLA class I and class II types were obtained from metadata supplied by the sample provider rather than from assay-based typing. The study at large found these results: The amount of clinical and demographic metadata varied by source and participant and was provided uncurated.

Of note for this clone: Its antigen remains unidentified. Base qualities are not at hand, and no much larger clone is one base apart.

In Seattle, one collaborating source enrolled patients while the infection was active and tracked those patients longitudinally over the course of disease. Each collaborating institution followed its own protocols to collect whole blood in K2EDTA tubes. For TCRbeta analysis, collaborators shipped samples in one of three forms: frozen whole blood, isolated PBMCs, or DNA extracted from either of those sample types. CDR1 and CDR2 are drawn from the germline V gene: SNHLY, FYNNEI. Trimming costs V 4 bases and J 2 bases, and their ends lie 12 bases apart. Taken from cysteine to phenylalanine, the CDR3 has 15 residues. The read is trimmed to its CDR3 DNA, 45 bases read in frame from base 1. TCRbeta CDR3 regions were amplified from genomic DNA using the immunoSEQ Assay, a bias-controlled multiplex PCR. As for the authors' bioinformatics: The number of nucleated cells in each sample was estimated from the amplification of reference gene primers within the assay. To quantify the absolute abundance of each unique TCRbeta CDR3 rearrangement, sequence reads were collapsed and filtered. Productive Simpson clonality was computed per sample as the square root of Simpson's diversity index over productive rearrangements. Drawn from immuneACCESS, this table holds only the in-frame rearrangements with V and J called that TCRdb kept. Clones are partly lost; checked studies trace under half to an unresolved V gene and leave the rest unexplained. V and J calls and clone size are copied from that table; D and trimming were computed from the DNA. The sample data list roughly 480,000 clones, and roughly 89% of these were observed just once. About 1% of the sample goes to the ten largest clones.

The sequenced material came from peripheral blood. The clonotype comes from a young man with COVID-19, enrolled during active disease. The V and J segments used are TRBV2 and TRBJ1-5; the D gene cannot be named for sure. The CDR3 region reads CASSAAQNGNQPQHF. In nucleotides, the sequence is TGTGCCAGCAGTGCCGCCCAGAATGGCAATCAGCCCCAGCATTTT.